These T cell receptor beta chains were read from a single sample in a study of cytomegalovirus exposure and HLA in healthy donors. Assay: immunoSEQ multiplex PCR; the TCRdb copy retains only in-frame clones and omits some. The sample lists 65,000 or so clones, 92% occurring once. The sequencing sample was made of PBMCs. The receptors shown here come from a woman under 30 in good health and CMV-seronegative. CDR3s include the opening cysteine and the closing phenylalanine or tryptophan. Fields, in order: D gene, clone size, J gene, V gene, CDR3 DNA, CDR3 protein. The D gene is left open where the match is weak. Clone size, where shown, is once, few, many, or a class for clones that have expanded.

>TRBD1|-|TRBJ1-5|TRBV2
TGTGCCAGCAGTCAGGGACAGGGCTGGAAAGAGGCCCAGCATTTT
CASSQGQGWKEAQHF
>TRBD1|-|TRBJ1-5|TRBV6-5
TGTGCCAGCAGTTATGGACAGGGATCTAATCAGCCCCAGCATTTT
CASSYGQGSNQPQHF
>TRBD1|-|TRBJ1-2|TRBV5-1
TGCGCCAGCAGAGAACAGGGGGGCTATGGCTACACCTTC
CASREQGGYGYTF
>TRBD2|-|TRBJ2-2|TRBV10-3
TGTGCCATCAGTGAGGGGGGAGGGACGAACACCGGGGAGCTGTTTTTT
CAISEGGGTNTGELFF
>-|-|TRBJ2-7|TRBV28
TGTGCCAGCAGTTTCGGGGGACGGATGCGGGAGCAGTACTTC
CASSFGGRMREQYF
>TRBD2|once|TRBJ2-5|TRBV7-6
TGTGCCAGCAGCTCCGGGACTAGCGGGGTAGCCTTCCAAGAGACCCAGTACTTC
CASSSGTSGVAFQETQYF
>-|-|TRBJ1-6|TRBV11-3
TGTGCCAGCAGCCCAGGGTACTATAATTCACCCCTCCACTTT
CASSPGYYNSPLHF
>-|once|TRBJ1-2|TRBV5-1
TGCGCCAGCAGCCGTACATTTGCTAACTATGGCTACACCTTC
CASSRTFANYGYTF
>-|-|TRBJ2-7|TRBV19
TGTGCCAGTAGCCTTAGGTTGGCGCGAGGCGAGCAGTACTTC
CASSLRLARGEQYF
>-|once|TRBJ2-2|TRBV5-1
TGCGCCAGCAGCGCGGACAGTTTAGCCGGGGAGCTGTTTTTT
CASSADSLAGELFF
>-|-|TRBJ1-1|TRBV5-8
TGTGCCAGCAGCTCAGGGCGCACTGAAGCTTTCTTT
CASSSGRTEAFF
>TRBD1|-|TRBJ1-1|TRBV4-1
TGCGCCAGCAGCCAAGATTCCGGACAGGATGGTATCACTGAAGCTTTCTTT
CASSQDSGQDGITEAFF
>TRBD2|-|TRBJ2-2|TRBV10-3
TGTGCCATCAGTGACCCTAGCGGGAGGGCGGGAACCGGGGAGCTGTTTTTT
CAISDPSGRAGTGELFF
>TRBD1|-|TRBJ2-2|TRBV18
TGTGCCAGCTCACCTCCGGGACAGGGATCCGGGGAGCTGTTTTTT
CASSPPGQGSGELFF
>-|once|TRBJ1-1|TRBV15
TGTGCCACCAGCAGAGATGTGGGACACCCTGAAGCTTTCTTT
CATSRDVGHPEAFF
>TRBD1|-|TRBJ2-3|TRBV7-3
TGTGCCAGCAGCCCCGGGACAGGCACAGATACGCAGTATTTT
CASSPGTGTDTQYF
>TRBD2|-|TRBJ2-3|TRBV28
TGTGCCAGCAGTTCGGCGGGAGTTAGCACAGATACGCAGTATTTT
CASSSAGVSTDTQYF
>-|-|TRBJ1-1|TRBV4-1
TGCGCCAGCACCCAGAACAGGGCGGAGGACACTGAAGCTTTCTTT
CASTQNRAEDTEAFF
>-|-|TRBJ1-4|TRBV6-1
TGTGCCAGCAGTGACACAGGGCCCCCGGAAAAACTGTTTTTT
CASSDTGPPEKLFF
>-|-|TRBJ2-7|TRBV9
TGTGCCAGCAGCCCCCGAACGGGGAACTTCTACGAGCAGTACTTC
CASSPRTGNFYEQYF
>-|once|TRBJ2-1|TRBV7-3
TGTGCCAGCAGCTTAAAGTTCCGAGACAGGCAGTTCGACAATGAGCAGTTCTTC
CASSLKFRDRQFDNEQFF
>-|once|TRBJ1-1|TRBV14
TGTGCCAGCAGCCAAGACCCGGGAGCTAACACTGAAGCTTTCTTT
CASSQDPGANTEAFF
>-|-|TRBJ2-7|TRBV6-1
TGTGCCAGCAGTGCTACCCTCCTCGGGTTTAACGAGCAGTACTTC
CASSATLLGFNEQYF
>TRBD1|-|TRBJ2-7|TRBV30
TGTGCCTGGGGAGGACAGGACAGGCCCTACGAGCAGTACTTC
CAWGGQDRPYEQYF
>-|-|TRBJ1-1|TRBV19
TGTGCCAGTAGTATAGACGGGGGATCGAACACTGAAGCTTTCTTT
CASSIDGGSNTEAFF
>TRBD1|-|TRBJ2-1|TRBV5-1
TGCGCCAGCAGCTTTGGGACAGGGAGGAATGAGCAGTTCTTC
CASSFGTGRNEQFF
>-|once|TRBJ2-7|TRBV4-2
TGTGCCAGCAGCCAATACCGGAGCTCCTACGAGCAGTACTTC
CASSQYRSSYEQYF
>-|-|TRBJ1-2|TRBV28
TGTGCCAGCAATTATCCAGGGGACGGCTACACCTTC
CASNYPGDGYTF
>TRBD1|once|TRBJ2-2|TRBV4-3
TGCGCCAGCAGCCAAGGGCCACAGGGGGCGGTCGGGGAGCTGTTTTTT
CASSQGPQGAVGELFF
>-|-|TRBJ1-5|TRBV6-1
TGTGCCAGCAGTAGGACAATTCTTAGCAATCAGCCCCAGCATTTT
CASSRTILSNQPQHF
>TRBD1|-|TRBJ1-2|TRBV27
TGTGCCAGCAGTCTAACCCGACAGGGTGGGTTCTATGGCTACACCTTC
CASSLTRQGGFYGYTF
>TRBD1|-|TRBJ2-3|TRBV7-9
TGTGCCAGCAGCCGACCGAAGAGGACAGGGGGCGAGGCGGGAGATACGCAGTATTTT
CASSRPKRTGGEAGDTQYF
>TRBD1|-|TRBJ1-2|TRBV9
TGTGCCAGCAGCGCGGGACAGGGGAACTATGGCTACACCTTC
CASSAGQGNYGYTF
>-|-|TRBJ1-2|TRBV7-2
TGTGCCAGCAGCTTTAGGAATTCAGGGGCCTATGGCTACACCTTC
CASSFRNSGAYGYTF
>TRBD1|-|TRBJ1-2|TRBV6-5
TGTGCCAGCAGCCCGGGACGTACAGGGGGGGGCTACACCTTC
CASSPGRTGGGYTF
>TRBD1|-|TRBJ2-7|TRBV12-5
TGTGCTAGTGGACCGTCCGGGACAGCACGCTCCTACGAGCAGTACTTC
CASGPSGTARSYEQYF
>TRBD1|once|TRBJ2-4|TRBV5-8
TGTGCCAGCACCCTCGACAGGGTAAACATTCAGTACTTC
CASTLDRVNIQYF
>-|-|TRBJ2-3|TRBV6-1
TGTGCCAGCAGTGGAGTACAGGGAGCCGATACGCAGTATTTT
CASSGVQGADTQYF
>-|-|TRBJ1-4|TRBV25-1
TGTGCCAGCAGTGACCGAGCAACTAATGAAAAACTGTTTTTT
CASSDRATNEKLFF
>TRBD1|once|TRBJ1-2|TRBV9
TGTGCCAGCAGCGTAGTAGGGGGCGTAAGTGGTGGCTACACCTTC
CASSVVGGVSGGYTF
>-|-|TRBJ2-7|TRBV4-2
TGTGCCAGCAGCCAAGATTTCCAGGGCTACGAGCAGTACTTC
CASSQDFQGYEQYF
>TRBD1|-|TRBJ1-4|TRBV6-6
TGTGCCAGCAGTTACTCGACGCAGGGGGTGGGGGAAAAACTGTTTTTT
CASSYSTQGVGEKLFF
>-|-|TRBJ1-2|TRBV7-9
TGTGCCAGCAGCTTTGTTAATAGCCCCTTCGGCGGCTACACCTTC
CASSFVNSPFGGYTF
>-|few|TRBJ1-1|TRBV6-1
TGTGCCAGCAGTGACAATTTGAACACTGAAGCTTTCTTT
CASSDNLNTEAFF
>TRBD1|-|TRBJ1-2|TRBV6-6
TGTGCCAGCAGTTACTCGGCAGGGGGCGGAGGCCACACCTTC
CASSYSAGGGGHTF
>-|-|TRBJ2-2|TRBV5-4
TGTGCCAGCAGCTTGGGCAGGGCCGACACCGGGGAGCTGTTTTTT
CASSLGRADTGELFF
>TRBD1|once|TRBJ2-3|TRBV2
TGTGCCAGCAGTGCCCATGGGACAGACCAAGATACGCAGTATTTT
CASSAHGTDQDTQYF
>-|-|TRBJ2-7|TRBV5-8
TGTGCCAGCAGCTTCGACTTTCCCGGGTCGCCCTACGAGCAGTACTTC
CASSFDFPGSPYEQYF
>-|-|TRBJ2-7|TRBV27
TGTGCCAGCAGTTTGACAGCCCTATCCTACGAGCAGTACTTC
CASSLTALSYEQYF
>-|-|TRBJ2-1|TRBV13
TGTGCCAGCAACTTCGGGACTGGCTACAATGAGCAGTTCTTC
CASNFGTGYNEQFF
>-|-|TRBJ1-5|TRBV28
TGTGCCAGCAGGCATTTAGCGGGTAGCAATCAGCCCCAGCATTTT
CASRHLAGSNQPQHF
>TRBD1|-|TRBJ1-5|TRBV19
TGTGCCAGTAGTTTGGGGGACAGGGGTCAGCCCCAGCATTTT
CASSLGDRGQPQHF
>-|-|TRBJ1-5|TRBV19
TGTGCCAGTAGTATTGAGGGCACTACCAGCAATCAGCCCCAGCATTTT
CASSIEGTTSNQPQHF
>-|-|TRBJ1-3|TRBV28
TGTGCCACCCACTCTCCGGGAAACACCATATATTTT
CATHSPGNTIYF
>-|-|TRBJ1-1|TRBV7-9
TGTGCCAGCAGCTCCGGACACGGTACCCTCACTGAAGCTTTCTTT
CASSSGHGTLTEAFF
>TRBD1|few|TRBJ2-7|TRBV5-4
TGTGCCAGCAGCGCCCCCGGGACAGGGGTCCACGAGCAGTACTTC
CASSAPGTGVHEQYF
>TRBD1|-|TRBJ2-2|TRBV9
TGTGCCAGCAGCGACCGACAGGGGCTAAACACCGGGGAGCTGTTTTTT
CASSDRQGLNTGELFF
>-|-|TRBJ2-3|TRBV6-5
TGTGCCAGCAGTTCCGGGGGAGCGCGCACAGATACGCAGTATTTT
CASSSGGARTDTQYF
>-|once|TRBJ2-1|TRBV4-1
TGCGCCAGCAGCCAAGAACAGGGGAGGAATGAGCAGTTCTTC
CASSQEQGRNEQFF